This TCR beta chain was identified in a study of shared clonotypes between healthy human individuals. Study-level points and caveats: Among donors, sharing of clonotypes was expected to be affected by sequencing depth. Around 5% of naive CD4 clonotypes were shared across a few donors. On the whole, naive subsets had larger estimated richness than memory subsets had.

Germline loops: CDR1 ENHRY, CDR2 SYGVKD. CDR3 length: 14 residues. V was shortened by 0 bases and J by 0 bases, with 5 bases between the two germline ends. About this clone itself: Its antigen remains unidentified. In the same sample, other DNA sequences code for this CDR3.

Replicate sorted-subset PCRs were loaded with around 200 ng DNA, 30,000 to 35,000 T cell genomes. Using immunoSEQ multiplex PCR, the repertoire was profiled, and TCRdb retains in-frame clones only, with some absent. The sample carries 2,500,000 or so clones, approximately 94% recorded once. The sequence was collected from a man younger than 35 in good health. The V gene is TRBV10-3, the J gene TRBJ1-1; the D is unclear. Sequences were obtained from naive CD4+ T cells sorted from blood. Subset meaning: CD45RA+ positively selected. The CDR3 sequence is CAISESGLNTEAFF. The CDR3 nucleotides read TGTGCCATCAGTGAGTCGGGGTTGAACACTGAAGCTTTCTTT.